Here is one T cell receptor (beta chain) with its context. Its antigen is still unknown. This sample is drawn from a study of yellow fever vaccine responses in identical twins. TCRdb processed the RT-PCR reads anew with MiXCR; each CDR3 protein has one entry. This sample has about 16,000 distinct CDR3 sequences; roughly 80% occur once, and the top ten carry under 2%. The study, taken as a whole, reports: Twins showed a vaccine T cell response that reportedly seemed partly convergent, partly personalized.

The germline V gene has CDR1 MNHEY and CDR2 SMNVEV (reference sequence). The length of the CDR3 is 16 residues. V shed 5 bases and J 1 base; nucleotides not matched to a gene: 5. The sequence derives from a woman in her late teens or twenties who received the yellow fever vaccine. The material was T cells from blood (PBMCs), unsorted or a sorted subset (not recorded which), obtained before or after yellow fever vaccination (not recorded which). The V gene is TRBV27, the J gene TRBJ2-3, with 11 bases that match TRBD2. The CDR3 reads CASSQLAGARTDTQYF. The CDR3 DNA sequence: TGTGCCAGCAGTCAACTAGCGGGGGCGCGCACAGATACGCAGTATTTT.